The entry below describes one TCR beta chain. CD8+ and CD4+ blood T cells underwent TCR beta sequencing. The study used treatment-naive patients who had stable or active relapsing-remitting disease as multiple sclerosis controls. CD8+ and CD4+ T cells were negatively isolated; TEMRA cells were FACS-enriched. This specimen comes from a study of CD8 T cells in Susac syndrome. An input of roughly 0.5 to 1 ug of RNA was subjected to reverse transcription using random hexamers. Amplification of TCR beta CDR3 used immunoSEQ multiplex PCR across 54 Vbeta and 13 Jbeta. MiXCR was run by TCRdb on the immunoSEQ multiplex PCR reads, yielding one entry per CDR3 protein. The sample has about 71,000 distinct CDR3 sequences; roughly 95% are singletons. Germline V lookup: CDR1 MNHNS, CDR2 SASEGT. Trimming cost V 11 bases and J 0 bases, with 11 bases left between them. The CDR3 covers 12 residues.

Specimen: CD4+ T cells from PBMCs. The chain is built from TRBV6-1 and TRBJ2-7; D is tentatively TRBD1 or TRBD2 (6 bases each). This receptor was taken from a human donor with multiple sclerosis. Here the CDR3 reads CAVKGGSYEQYF. The CDR3 DNA is TGTGCCGTGAAGGGGGGCTCCTACGAGCAGTACTTC.